These 3 T cell receptor beta chains were all obtained from the same sample, sequenced in a study of OX40 agonist ivuxolimab in advanced cancers. Repertoires were generated with immunoSEQ multiplex PCR, while TCRdb's copy carries only in-frame clones and drops some. The profile shows tens of thousands of clones, about nine tenths of them singletons. The sample here was CD4+ or CD8+ T cells sorted from blood, taken in a trial of the OX40 agonist ivuxolimab. Receptor source: an adult with an advanced solid tumor such as melanoma, head and neck, liver or kidney cancer.

The chain carries TRBV27 and TRBJ2-1; D may be TRBD1 (5 bases). Trimming cost V 7 bases and J 1 base, with 11 bases left between them. Germline V lookup: CDR1 MNHEY, CDR2 SMNVEV (reference sequence). The CDR3 covers 14 residues. The CDR3 nucleotides are TGTGCCAGCATAAGGGGCAGATCCTACAATGAGCAGTTCTTC. Protein: CASIRGRSYNEQFF.

The CDR3 sequence is CASSPAMTGEQFF. For the CDR3, the DNA is TGTGCCAGTAGTCCAGCCATGACGGGTGAGCAGTTCTTC. The chain carries TRBV19 and TRBJ2-1; D not certain. Germline V gene data show CDR1 as LNHDA and CDR2 as SQIVND (reference sequence). V dropped 5 bases and J dropped 9 bases, with 14 bases sitting between them. The CDR3 covers 13 residues.

The J gene is TRBJ1-4, the V gene TRBV18, with a possible D match to TRBD1 (6 bases). Germline assignment: CDR1 KGHSH and CDR2 LQKENI. CDR3 length: 14 residues. V was cut by 3 bases and J by 13 bases, with 18 bases left in between. The CDR3 region has the DNA TGTGCCAGCTCACCGTATATACAGGAAGGGGGACTGTTTTTT. Translation: CASSPYIQEGGLFF.